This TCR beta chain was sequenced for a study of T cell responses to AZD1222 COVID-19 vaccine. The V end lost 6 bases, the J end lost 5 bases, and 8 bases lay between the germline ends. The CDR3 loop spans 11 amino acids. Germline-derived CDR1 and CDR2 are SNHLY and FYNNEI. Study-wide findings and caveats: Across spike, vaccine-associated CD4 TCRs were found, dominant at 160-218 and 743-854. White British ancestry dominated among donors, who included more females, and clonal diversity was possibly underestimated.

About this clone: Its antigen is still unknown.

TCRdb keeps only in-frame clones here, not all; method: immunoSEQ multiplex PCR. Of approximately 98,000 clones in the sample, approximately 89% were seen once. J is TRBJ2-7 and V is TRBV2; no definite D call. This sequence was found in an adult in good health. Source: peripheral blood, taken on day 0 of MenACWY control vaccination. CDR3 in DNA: TGTGCCAGCAGACGGGCTGACGAGCAGTACTTC. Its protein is CASRRADEQYF.